The next 32 T cell receptor beta chains were all read from a single sample in a study of blood T cell repertoires in COVID-19. Using immunoSEQ multiplex PCR, the repertoire was profiled, and TCRdb retains in-frame clones only, with some absent. The sample lists 470,000 or so clones; 70% to 90% were seen once. Sequencing was carried out using PBMCs or T cells enriched from blood (not recorded which). These TCRs come from a woman younger than 30 with acute COVID-19.

This clone occurred once. The chain recombines TRBV6-5 with TRBJ2-1; 7 bases align to TRBD2. CDR3 length: 15 residues. The trim removed 7 bases at V and 4 bases at J, leaving 10 bases unmatched. Germline loops: CDR1 MNHEY, CDR2 SVGAGI. This CDR3 reads CASNLGRAGYNEQFF. The CDR3 DNA follows: TGTGCCAGCAACCTTGGGAGGGCCGGGTACAATGAGCAGTTCTTC.

This clone was seen once. The chain combines TRBV3-1 (or the pseudogene TRBV3-2) with TRBJ2-7; D gene unclear. V was clipped by 3 bases and J by 4 bases, with 7 bases between them. This CDR3 has 12 amino acids. From germline, CDR1 is LGHDT and CDR2 YNNKEL (reference sequence). CDR3 sequence reads: CASSQGLYEQYF. CDR3 coding DNA: TGTGCCAGCAGCCAGGGCCTTTACGAGCAGTACTTC.

The V and J genes are TRBV6-5 and TRBJ1-1, with unresolved D. Trimming cost V 2 bases and J 0 bases, with 10 bases left between them. Germline-derived CDR1 and CDR2 are MNHEY and SVGAGI. The CDR3 contains 15 residues. The CDR3 DNA reads TGTGCCAGCAGTTACGACAATCCCCTGAACACTGAAGCTTTCTTT. Its protein product is CASSYDNPLNTEAFF.

This clone was detected once. This chain uses TRBV21-1 with TRBJ1-1; the table's D call, TRBD1, was not checked against the DNA. TRBV21-1 corresponds to a pseudogene. The CDR3 covers 15 residues. CDR3 DNA sequence: TGTGCCAGCAGCAAGGACAGGGGGCGCGACACTGAAGCTTTCTTT. It codes for CASSKDRGRDTEAFF.

The chain carries TRBV2 and TRBJ2-5; 9 bases map to TRBD2. The J segment lost 2 bases and the V segment lost 7 bases, leaving 5 bases of the junction unmatched. In germline, CDR1 is SNHLY, CDR2 FYNNEI. The CDR3 consists of 14 residues. The CDR3 protein is CASKTSGRQETQYF. CDR3 in DNA: TGTGCCAGCAAGACTAGCGGAAGACAAGAGACCCAGTACTTC.

V and J are TRBV19 and TRBJ2-1, with 8 bases identical to TRBD2. The V gene end was trimmed by 3 bases and the J gene end by 6 bases; junction bases not matched to a gene: 13. The CDR3 is 17 residues long. Germline CDR1 is LNHDA and CDR2 is SQIVND (reference sequence). CDR3 sequence: CASSINGGAGPSNEQFF. CDR3 coding DNA: TGTGCCAGTAGTATCAACGGGGGGGCAGGACCGAGCAATGAGCAGTTCTTC.

This chain connects TRBV19 to TRBJ2-2; D remains ambiguous. Germline V gene data show CDR1 as LNHDA and CDR2 as SQIVND (reference sequence). The ends were cut back, 6 bases at V and 3 bases at J, with 11 bases in the middle. There are 14 residues in the CDR3. Here the CDR3 DNA reads TGTGCCAGTAGCGAACAGTCAGACACCGGGGAGCTGTTTTTT. Protein product: CASSEQSDTGELFF.

The CDR3 region has the DNA TGCGCCAGCAGCCCAAGAGAGGGAGGTCAGCCCCAGCATTTT. Encoded protein: CASSPREGGQPQHF. The gene calls are TRBV4-1 and TRBJ1-5; D remains unclear. The CDR3 consists of 14 residues. The ends were cut back, 4 bases at V and 6 bases at J, with 13 bases in the middle. Germline CDR1 reads MGHRA; CDR2 reads YSYEKL.

V usage is TRBV5-8 and J usage is TRBJ2-5; D ambiguous. CDR1 is SGHTS, CDR2 YDEGEE, per germline. V was clipped by 3 bases and J by 1 base, with 10 bases between them. This CDR3 has 14 amino acids. The CDR3 nucleotides are TGTGCCAGCAGCTCCCGTGCGGTCCAAGAGACCCAGTACTTC. Translating gives CASSSRAVQETQYF.

In regard to this clone: Other DNA sequences in this sample translate to the same CDR3. The rearrangement uses TRBV5-1 and TRBJ2-7, with TRBD1 matching over 7 bases. This CDR3 spans 14 amino acids. Germline values: CDR1 SGHRS, CDR2 YFSETQ. V dropped 0 bases and J dropped 3; count of bases not matched to a gene: 3. CDR3 DNA: TGCGCCAGCAGCTTGGAAGCAGGGGGCTACGAGCAGTACTTC. Translated, it gives CASSLEAGGYEQYF.

This chain connects TRBV11-3 to TRBJ2-1; the match to TRBD1 covers 12 bases. The CDR3 contains 15 residues. V shed 2 bases, J shed 7 bases, and the junction held 3 bases outside the gene matches. The germline V gene encodes CDR1 SGHNT and CDR2 YENEEA. In DNA form, the CDR3 reads TGTGCCAGCAGCTTATGGGACAGGGGGCAAAATGAGCAGTTCTTC. It is translated as CASSLWDRGQNEQFF.

The J gene is TRBJ1-1, the V gene TRBV11-2; maybe TRBD1 (5 bases). V was clipped by 2 bases and J by 6 bases, with 10 bases between them. There are 13 residues in the CDR3. Germline CDR1 and CDR2: SGHAT and FQNNGV. The chain's CDR3 is CASSLLRGAEAFF. Written as DNA, the CDR3 is TGTGCCAGCAGCTTACTGCGGGGGGCTGAAGCTTTCTTT.

The chain joins TRBV3-1 (or the pseudogene TRBV3-2) to TRBJ1-4; perhaps TRBD1 as D (5 bases). This CDR3 is 15 amino acids long. Germline V gene lookup returns CDR1 LGHDT and CDR2 YNNKEL (reference sequence). V was trimmed by 4 bases and J by 4 bases, leaving 13 bases between them. The CDR3 reads CASSPGGTFNEKLFF. In DNA, the CDR3 is TGTGCCAGCAGCCCCGGCGGGACCTTTAATGAAAAACTGTTTTTT.

In this sample, this clone turned up once. J is TRBJ2-3 and V is TRBV6-2 or TRBV6-3; 10 nucleotides line up with TRBD2. The J segment lost 6 bases and the V segment lost 5 bases, leaving 11 bases of the junction unmatched. This CDR3 has 16 amino acids. CDR1 and CDR2 (germline): MNHEY, SVGEGT. The CDR3 DNA is TGTGCCAGCAGTGACGGACTAGCGGTCAAGAGGGATACGCAGTATTTT. Encoded protein: CASSDGLAVKRDTQYF.

The chain joins TRBV3-1 (or the pseudogene TRBV3-2) to TRBJ2-1; a weak D match, TRBD1 (7 bases). V gave up 0 bases and J gave up 5 bases, with 17 bases separating them. CDR3 length equals 17 residues. Germline V gene lookup returns CDR1 LGHDT and CDR2 YNNKEL (reference sequence). In nucleotides, the CDR3 is TGTGCCAGCAGCCAAGATATTTGGACAGGAGGGGACAATGAGCAGTTCTTC. Translation gives CASSQDIWTGGDNEQFF.

The chain couples TRBV7-6 to TRBJ1-4, with no clear D. CDR1 is SGHVS, CDR2 FNYEAQ, per germline. This CDR3 is built from 15 residues. V was cut by 4 bases and J by 5 bases, with 14 bases left in between. The CDR3 loop is CASSSGVLMNEKLFF. CDR3 nucleotide sequence: TGTGCCAGCAGCTCCGGGGTATTAATGAATGAAAAACTGTTTTTT.

There are a few counts of this clone. The V gene is TRBV27, the J gene TRBJ2-3, with a possible D match to TRBD1 (6 bases). Trimming shortened V by 5 bases and J by 6 bases, and 9 bases separated the two germline ends. The CDR3 has 12 amino acids. Germline V gene data show CDR1 as MNHEY and CDR2 as SMNVEV (reference sequence). The CDR3 loop is CASSLQGDTQYF. The CDR3 bases are TGTGCCAGCAGTCTCCAGGGGGATACGCAGTATTTT.

The rearrangement uses TRBV29-1 and TRBJ1-1, with D uncertain. Germline CDR1 is SQVTM and CDR2 is ANQGSEA. The CDR3 has 13 residues. V lost 3 bases, J lost 1 base, and 9 bases lay in between. The CDR3 sequence: CSVEEEQNTEAFF. The CDR3 DNA is TGCAGCGTTGAGGAGGAACAGAACACTGAAGCTTTCTTT.

V and J are TRBV4-1 and TRBJ2-2; TRBD1 agrees at 8 bases. In germline, CDR1 is MGHRA, CDR2 YSYEKL. V lost 4 bases and J lost 5; bases outside the gene matches: 9. CDR3 size: 16 residues. The DNA for the CDR3 is TGCGCCAGCAGCCCCACAGGGGGTAAAGGAACCGGGGAGCTGTTTTTT. Translating it yields CASSPTGGKGTGELFF.

This chain joins TRBV11-2 and TRBJ2-7; TRBD2 agrees at 7 bases. Germline-derived CDR1 and CDR2 are SGHAT and FQNNGV. V trimming: 1 base; J trimming: 4 bases; junction bases outside the gene matches: 4. The CDR3 length is 14 residues. The CDR3 nucleotides read TGTGCCAGCAGCTTAGTAGACGGGGGGTACGAGCAGTACTTC. Its translation is CASSLVDGGYEQYF. The whole variable domain, remainder taken from reference TRBV11-2 and TRBJ2-7, is EAGVAQSPRYKIIEKRQSVAFWCNPISGHATLYWYQQILGQGPKLLIQFQNNGVVDDSQLPKDRFSAERLKGVDSTLKIQPAKLEDSAVYLCASSLVDGGYEQYFGPGTRLTVT.

This chain links TRBV5-6 with TRBJ2-2; a possible D gene is TRBD1 (7 bases). The CDR3 spans 16 residues. The ends were cut back, 0 bases at V and 5 bases at J, with 14 bases in the middle. Germline V gene data show CDR1 as SGHDT and CDR2 as YYEEEE. Here the CDR3 reads CASSLVEGARTGELFF. As DNA, the CDR3 is TGTGCCAGCAGCTTGGTGGAGGGGGCGAGAACCGGGGAGCTGTTTTTT. The complete variable domain, with remaining parts taken from reference TRBV5-6 and TRBJ2-2, reads DAGVTQSPTHLIKTRGQQVTLRCSPKSGHDTVSWYQQALGQGPQFIFQYYEEEERQRGNFPDRFSGHQFPNYSSELNVNALLLGDSALYLCASSLVEGARTGELFFGEGSRLTVL.

This CDR3 is CASSEGTRVYEQYF. In nucleotides, the CDR3 is TGCGCCAGCAGTGAAGGCACTAGGGTCTACGAGCAGTACTTC. The chain uses TRBV10-2 and TRBJ2-7; D might be TRBD2 (5 bases). Deletions cut 3 bases from V and 3 bases from J, with 12 bases between. The CDR3 has 14 residues. Germline V gives CDR1 WSHSY, CDR2 SAAADI.

The V gene is TRBV9, the J gene TRBJ2-5, with TRBD2 matching over 12 bases. In germline, CDR1 is SGDLS, CDR2 YYNGEE. V dropped 0 bases and J dropped 2; count of bases not matched to a gene: 5. The CDR3 is 17 amino acids. CDR3 nucleotide sequence: TGTGCCAGCAGCGTAGGTGGGACTAGCGGGCCACAAGAGACCCAGTACTTC. Translation: CASSVGGTSGPQETQYF.

The chain joins TRBV12-5 to TRBJ2-5; TRBD1 matches at 10 bases. The length of the CDR3 is 17 residues. V was pared by 5 bases and J by 6 bases, with 15 bases of the junction left unmatched. The V gene's germline CDR1 is LGHNT and CDR2 FRNRAP. CDR3 amino acids: CASGPKPGQGNQKTQYF. CDR3 bases: TGTGCTAGTGGTCCTAAACCGGGACAGGGGAATCAAAAGACCCAGTACTTC.

This chain connects TRBV29-1 to TRBJ1-5; D not certain. V was pared by 2 bases and J by 10 bases, with 3 bases between. The CDR3 length is 9 residues. Germline V gene sequence: CDR1 SQVTM, CDR2 ANQGSEA. Here the CDR3 reads CSVEQPQHF. DNA of the CDR3: TGCAGCGTTGAACAACCCCAGCATTTT.

V and J are TRBV10-1 and TRBJ1-2, with D unresolved. The CDR3 extends over 13 amino acids. Trimming cost V 3 bases and J 3 bases, with 8 bases left between them. CDR1 is WNHNN and CDR2 is SYGVQD in the germline V gene (reference sequence). The CDR3 sequence is CASSDYRDYGYTF. The CDR3 DNA is TGCGCCAGCAGTGATTACAGAGACTATGGCTACACCTTC.

The chain uses TRBV7-2 and TRBJ2-5, with 9 bases aligning to TRBD2. This CDR3 spans 16 amino acids. The germline CDR1 and CDR2 sequences are SGHTA and FQGNSA. Trimming removed 1 base from V and 1 base from J; junction bases left unmatched: 4. CDR3 protein: CASSLVLAGPQETQYF. The CDR3 nucleotides read TGTGCCAGCAGCTTAGTGCTAGCGGGGCCCCAAGAGACCCAGTACTTC.

This clone was observed once. The chain carries TRBV2 and TRBJ1-5; possible D gene TRBD1, 6 bases. This CDR3 spans 15 amino acids. Germline V lookup: CDR1 SNHLY, CDR2 FYNNEI. The V and J ends lost 5 bases and 0 bases respectively, with 11 bases between them. The DNA of the CDR3 is TGTGCCAGCAGTACAGGGTGGAGTAGCAATCAGCCCCAGCATTTT. As protein: CASSTGWSSNQPQHF.

The rearrangement joins TRBV28 to TRBJ2-7; 7 bases agree with TRBD2. This CDR3 has 15 amino acids. Germline-derived CDR1 and CDR2 are MDHEN and SYDVKM. V lost 10 bases and J lost 4; bases outside the gene matches: 16. The CDR3 DNA reads as TGTGCCAACATTCCTTCGGGAGGTTTTGGTTACGAGCAGTACTTC. Translation gives CANIPSGGFGYEQYF.

J is TRBJ2-7 and V is TRBV2; 7 nucleotides line up with TRBD1. Trimming removed 6 bases from V and 2 bases from J; junction bases left unmatched: 10. CDR1 SNHLY and CDR2 FYNNEI come from the germline V gene. The CDR3 is 15 residues long. CDR3 amino acids: CASSEGQLITYEQYF. Here the CDR3 DNA reads TGTGCCAGCAGCGAGGGACAGCTAATTACCTACGAGCAGTACTTC.

The chain has TRBV11-3 and TRBJ2-3; the match to TRBD2 covers 10 bases. V gave up 0 bases and J gave up 0 bases; unmatched junction bases: 12. The CDR3 runs to 20 residues. Germline CDR1 reads SGHNT; CDR2 reads YENEEA. The CDR3 is CASSLDQRLAGSTSTDTQYF. The CDR3 nucleotides are TGTGCCAGCAGCTTAGATCAACGACTAGCGGGCAGCACTAGCACAGATACGCAGTATTTT.

V gene TRBV18 combines with J gene TRBJ1-1; D perhaps matches TRBD1 (5 bases). The V gene lost 1 base and the J gene lost 4 bases, with 13 bases spanning the gap. The germline CDR1 and CDR2 sequences are KGHSH and LQKENI. This CDR3 is 15 amino acids long. The CDR3 sequence: CASSPRGGVGTEAFF. The CDR3 DNA reads as TGTGCCAGCTCACCACGCGGGGGAGTTGGCACTGAAGCTTTCTTT.